Listed below are T cell receptor beta chains from one sample, sequenced in a study of shared clonotypes between healthy human individuals. The table came from immunoSEQ multiplex PCR; TCRdb's copy has only in-frame clones and leaves some out. The sample comprises 550,000 to 800,000 clones, around 91% of which are singletons, and roughly 36% rests with the top ten. Source material: memory CD8+ T cells from PBMCs. The receptors here all came from a man aged 18-30 years in good health. Some clones in this sample may be carry-over from other donors' samples. Both conserved end residues are part of each CDR3. The D gene is left open where the match is weak. Clone size is given for some rows only: seen once, a few or many times, or a class if the clone is expanded.

>TRBJ2-2|TRBD2|once|TRBV7-2
TGTGCCAGCAGCTCGCGCCGTAGCGGGAGGGCCGGGGAGCTGTTTTTT
CASSSRRSGRAGELFF
>TRBJ2-1|.|.|TRBV14
TGTGCCAGCAGCCCGTGGGGGGCTGGGCTGGGCGTTGAGCAGTTCTTC
CASSPWGAGLGVEQFF
>TRBJ2-4|TRBD2|.|TRBV7-9
TGTGCCAGCAGCTTGGGGACTAGCGGTCTAGCCAAAAACATTCAGTACTTC
CASSLGTSGLAKNIQYF
>TRBJ2-7|.|.|TRBV9
TGTGCCAGCAGCGCCCACGGAGGGCAGGACTACGAGCAGTACTTC
CASSAHGGQDYEQYF
>TRBJ2-3|TRBD2|.|TRBV7-8
TGTGCCAGCAGCCCAGCGGGAGGGGGAGATACGCAGTATTTT
CASSPAGGGDTQYF
>TRBJ2-7|.|.|TRBV5-6
TGTGCCAGCAGCCTCACTTTTACCTACGAGCAGTACTTC
CASSLTFTYEQYF
>TRBJ2-3|TRBD1|.|TRBV9
TGTGCCAGCAGCATTGGGACAGCCAGCACAGATACGCAGTATTTT
CASSIGTASTDTQYF
>TRBJ1-2|TRBD1|.|TRBV5-1
TGCGCCAGCAGCTTGGCTGGGACAGGGGTTGTCTATGGCTACACCTTC
CASSLAGTGVVYGYTF
>TRBJ2-7|.|.|TRBV27
TGTGCCAGCAGCTTAGGGAGGGGGAGGGCCTTCTACGAGCAGTACTTC
CASSLGRGRAFYEQYF
>TRBJ2-7|.|once|TRBV27
TGTGCCAGCAGACCTAGCTCAGCCCTATCCTACGAGCAGTACTTC
CASRPSSALSYEQYF
>TRBJ1-5|.|.|TRBV28
TGTGCCAGCAGTCACCTGGTAGGGCCAAAGAATCAGCCCCAGCATTTT
CASSHLVGPKNQPQHF
>TRBJ2-1|TRBD2|.|TRBV19
TGTGCCAGTAGTCCTGGGACTAGCGGGACAGGGACCTACAATGAGCAGTTCTTC
CASSPGTSGTGTYNEQFF
>TRBJ1-2|.|.|TRBV28
TGTGCCAGCAGCCAGTATTCAAGCTACACCTTC
CASSQYSSYTF
>TRBJ1-3|.|.|TRBV28
TGTGCCAGCAGTCCAAACCCTGCCTCTGGAAACACCATATATTTT
CASSPNPASGNTIYF
>TRBJ1-1|.|.|TRBV6-5
TGTGCCAGCAGTTTCCCCCGGGGCCAGGAAGCTTTCTTT
CASSFPRGQEAFF
>TRBJ2-5|TRBD2|.|TRBV7-9
TGTGCCAGCAGCCCTAAGCGGGGGGGACCGGAGACCCAGTACTTC
CASSPKRGGPETQYF
>TRBJ1-4|.|.|TRBV15
TGTGCCACCAGCAGGAGTACAGAAAAACTGTTTTTT
CATSRSTEKLFF
>TRBJ2-5|.|.|TRBV9
TGTGCCAGCAGCGTAGATAGCTCGATGTACCAAGAGACCCAGTACTTC
CASSVDSSMYQETQYF
>TRBJ1-5|.|.|TRBV28
TGTGCCAGCAGGGCCTTAGGGAGCAATCAGCCCCAGCATTTT
CASRALGSNQPQHF
>TRBJ2-3|.|.|TRBV27
TGTGCCACTCTGAGAGCAGATACGCAGTATTTT
CATLRADTQYF
>TRBJ2-7|TRBD2|many|TRBV4-2
TGTGCCAGCAGCCAAGAAGCGGGGAGCTCCTACGAGCAGTACTTC
CASSQEAGSSYEQYF
>TRBJ2-1|TRBD2|.|TRBV27
TGTGCCAGCAGTTTGCCCGGGGCGGGAGTTAAAAATGAGCAGTTCTTC
CASSLPGAGVKNEQFF
>TRBJ1-1|.|few|TRBV11-2
TGTGCCAGCAGCTTAGAACGAGGGCTGCTAACTGAAGCTTTCTTT
CASSLERGLLTEAFF
>TRBJ2-7|.|.|TRBV7-2
TGTGCCAGCAGCCCCAGGGGTTCGATGGGCTACGAGCAGTACTTC
CASSPRGSMGYEQYF
>TRBJ1-1|.|once|TRBV6-1
TGTGCCAGCAGTGGAGGGTGGGCAGGATTGAACACTGAAGCTTTCTTT
CASSGGWAGLNTEAFF
>TRBJ2-2|TRBD2|.|TRBV18
TGTGCCAGCTCACCACCCGGGACTAGCAAATACCGAGACACCGGGGAGCTGTTTTTT
CASSPPGTSKYRDTGELFF
>TRBJ2-6|TRBD1|once|TRBV7-3
TGTGCCAGCGGGGGACAGGGGGTCCGTGGGGCCAACGTCCTGACTTTC
CASGGQGVRGANVLTF
>TRBJ2-7|.|.|TRBV7-8
TGTGCCAGCAGCCCTGAATTCTTACTCTACGAGCAGTACTTC
CASSPEFLLYEQYF
>TRBJ2-7|TRBD1|once|TRBV25-1
TGTGCCAGCCGGGACAGCCCTAACTACGAGCAGTACTTC
CASRDSPNYEQYF
>TRBJ2-7|TRBD2|.|TRBV9
TGTGCCAGCAGCGTAGGCGGCGGGAGCCTCTACGAGCAGTACTTC
CASSVGGGSLYEQYF
>TRBJ2-5|.|.|TRBV5-8
TGTGCCAGCAGCCCTGAGTGGGCACCCGGGAAGACCCAGTACTTC
CASSPEWAPGKTQYF
>TRBJ1-3|TRBD1|.|TRBV30
TGTGCCTGCAGGGGGCTAAGAGGAAACACCATATATTTT
CACRGLRGNTIYF
>TRBJ2-5|TRBD1|once|TRBV7-7
TGTGCCAGCAGCCCCGGGACAGGTCTACAAGAGACCCAGTACTTC
CASSPGTGLQETQYF
>TRBJ1-1|.|few|TRBV19
TGTGCCAGTACAGCCCTAAGGGGCACTGAAGCTTTCTTT
CASTALRGTEAFF
>TRBJ1-2|TRBD1|.|TRBV9
TGTGCCAGCAGCGCCTGGGACAGGGAAATCGATGGCTACACCTTC
CASSAWDREIDGYTF
>TRBJ2-1|.|.|TRBV29-1
TGCAGCGTTGATGGAGGCGAGACAGATAGCTCCTACAATGAGCAGTTCTTC
CSVDGGETDSSYNEQFF
>TRBJ1-5|.|.|TRBV6-6
TGTGCCAGCACCGTCTTTAGCAATCAGCCCCAGCATTTT
CASTVFSNQPQHF
>TRBJ2-1|TRBD2|.|TRBV7-9
TGTGCCAGCAACCGTCTAGCGGGGCTAAACAATGAGCAGTTCTTC
CASNRLAGLNNEQFF
>TRBJ2-3|.|.|TRBV5-4
TGTGCCAGCAGCTGGGGTCACACAAGCACAGATACGCAGTATTTT
CASSWGHTSTDTQYF
>TRBJ2-7|.|.|TRBV7-9
TGTGCCAGCAGCTTAGGGGACGAGGTTCAGTACTTC
CASSLGDEVQYF
>TRBJ1-5|TRBD1|once|TRBV19
TGTGCCAGTAGTATCGGGACAGGGGGCAATCAGCCCCAGCATTTT
CASSIGTGGNQPQHF
>TRBJ2-2|.|.|TRBV9
TGTGCCAGCAGCGTAGTCCAGACAGCCTTCACCGGGGAGCTGTTTTTT
CASSVVQTAFTGELFF
>TRBJ2-7|TRBD2|.|TRBV10-3
TGTGCCATCACGACTAGCGTAGGCCACGAGCAGTACTTC
CAITTSVGHEQYF
>TRBJ2-4|.|.|TRBV11-3
TGTGCCAGCAGCTTAGATCCCGCAGGGATTCAGTACTTC
CASSLDPAGIQYF
>TRBJ1-1|.|.|TRBV11-2
TGTGCCAGCAGCCCCTACCCTTCTCGGGGGGCTAACACTGAAGCTTTCTTT
CASSPYPSRGANTEAFF
>TRBJ2-7|.|once|TRBV27
TGTGCCAGCAGTGGGAGGGACAGCTTCCCTCCATACGAGCAGTACTTC
CASSGRDSFPPYEQYF
>TRBJ1-5|.|.|TRBV7-9
TGTGCCAGCAGCCCCGGACCGAATAGCAATCAGCCCCAGCATTTT
CASSPGPNSNQPQHF
>TRBJ1-2|.|.|TRBV25-1
TGTGCCAGCAGTGGGCCCCCTCTCGGGGGAGCTAACTATGGCTACACCTTC
CASSGPPLGGANYGYTF
>TRBJ1-1|.|few|TRBV14
TGTGCCAGCAGCCAACTTCGAAACACTGAAGCTTTCTTT
CASSQLRNTEAFF
>TRBJ2-1|.|.|TRBV19
TGTGCCAGTAGTCCGCAGGGATCCCCCTTCAATGAGCAGTTCTTC
CASSPQGSPFNEQFF
>TRBJ2-2|.|.|TRBV7-9
TGTGCCAGCAGCCTTACTACGTGGCGGGAGCTGTTTTTT
CASSLTTWRELFF
>TRBJ2-5|.|.|TRBV7-9
TGTGCCAGCAGCTCGCCACGAGGGGTCCAAGAGACCCAGTACTTC
CASSSPRGVQETQYF
>TRBJ1-2|.|.|TRBV9
TGTGCCAGCAGCACCCACCCCAGGAGCCCGGGTGGCTACACCTTC
CASSTHPRSPGGYTF
>TRBJ2-1|TRBD1|.|TRBV5-1
TGCGCCAGCAGCTTCCTCGGGACAGGGGGGCACAATGAGCAGTTCTTC
CASSFLGTGGHNEQFF
>TRBJ2-1|TRBD2|.|TRBV11-3
TGTGCCAGCAGCGCGAGACAGGGGACTAGCGCAACGGATGAGCAGTTCTTC
CASSARQGTSATDEQFF
>TRBJ2-7|.|.|TRBV7-2
TGTGCCAGCAGCTTAGGTCCGTTGAGCTCCTACGAGCAGTACTTC
CASSLGPLSSYEQYF
>TRBJ2-1|TRBD2|.|TRBV27
TGTGCCAGCAGTTTATCGAATCTAGCGGGAGGGCCTATCCTGGGAAAGTTCTTC
CASSLSNLAGGPILGKFF
>TRBJ2-1|TRBD2|.|TRBV11-3
TGTGCCAGCAGCTTAGGGGGACTAGCGGGAAAAAATGAGCAGTTCTTC
CASSLGGLAGKNEQFF
>TRBJ1-3|.|.|TRBV6-6
TGTGCCAGCAGTTACCGCACAGGGATTTCTGGAAACACCATATATTTT
CASSYRTGISGNTIYF